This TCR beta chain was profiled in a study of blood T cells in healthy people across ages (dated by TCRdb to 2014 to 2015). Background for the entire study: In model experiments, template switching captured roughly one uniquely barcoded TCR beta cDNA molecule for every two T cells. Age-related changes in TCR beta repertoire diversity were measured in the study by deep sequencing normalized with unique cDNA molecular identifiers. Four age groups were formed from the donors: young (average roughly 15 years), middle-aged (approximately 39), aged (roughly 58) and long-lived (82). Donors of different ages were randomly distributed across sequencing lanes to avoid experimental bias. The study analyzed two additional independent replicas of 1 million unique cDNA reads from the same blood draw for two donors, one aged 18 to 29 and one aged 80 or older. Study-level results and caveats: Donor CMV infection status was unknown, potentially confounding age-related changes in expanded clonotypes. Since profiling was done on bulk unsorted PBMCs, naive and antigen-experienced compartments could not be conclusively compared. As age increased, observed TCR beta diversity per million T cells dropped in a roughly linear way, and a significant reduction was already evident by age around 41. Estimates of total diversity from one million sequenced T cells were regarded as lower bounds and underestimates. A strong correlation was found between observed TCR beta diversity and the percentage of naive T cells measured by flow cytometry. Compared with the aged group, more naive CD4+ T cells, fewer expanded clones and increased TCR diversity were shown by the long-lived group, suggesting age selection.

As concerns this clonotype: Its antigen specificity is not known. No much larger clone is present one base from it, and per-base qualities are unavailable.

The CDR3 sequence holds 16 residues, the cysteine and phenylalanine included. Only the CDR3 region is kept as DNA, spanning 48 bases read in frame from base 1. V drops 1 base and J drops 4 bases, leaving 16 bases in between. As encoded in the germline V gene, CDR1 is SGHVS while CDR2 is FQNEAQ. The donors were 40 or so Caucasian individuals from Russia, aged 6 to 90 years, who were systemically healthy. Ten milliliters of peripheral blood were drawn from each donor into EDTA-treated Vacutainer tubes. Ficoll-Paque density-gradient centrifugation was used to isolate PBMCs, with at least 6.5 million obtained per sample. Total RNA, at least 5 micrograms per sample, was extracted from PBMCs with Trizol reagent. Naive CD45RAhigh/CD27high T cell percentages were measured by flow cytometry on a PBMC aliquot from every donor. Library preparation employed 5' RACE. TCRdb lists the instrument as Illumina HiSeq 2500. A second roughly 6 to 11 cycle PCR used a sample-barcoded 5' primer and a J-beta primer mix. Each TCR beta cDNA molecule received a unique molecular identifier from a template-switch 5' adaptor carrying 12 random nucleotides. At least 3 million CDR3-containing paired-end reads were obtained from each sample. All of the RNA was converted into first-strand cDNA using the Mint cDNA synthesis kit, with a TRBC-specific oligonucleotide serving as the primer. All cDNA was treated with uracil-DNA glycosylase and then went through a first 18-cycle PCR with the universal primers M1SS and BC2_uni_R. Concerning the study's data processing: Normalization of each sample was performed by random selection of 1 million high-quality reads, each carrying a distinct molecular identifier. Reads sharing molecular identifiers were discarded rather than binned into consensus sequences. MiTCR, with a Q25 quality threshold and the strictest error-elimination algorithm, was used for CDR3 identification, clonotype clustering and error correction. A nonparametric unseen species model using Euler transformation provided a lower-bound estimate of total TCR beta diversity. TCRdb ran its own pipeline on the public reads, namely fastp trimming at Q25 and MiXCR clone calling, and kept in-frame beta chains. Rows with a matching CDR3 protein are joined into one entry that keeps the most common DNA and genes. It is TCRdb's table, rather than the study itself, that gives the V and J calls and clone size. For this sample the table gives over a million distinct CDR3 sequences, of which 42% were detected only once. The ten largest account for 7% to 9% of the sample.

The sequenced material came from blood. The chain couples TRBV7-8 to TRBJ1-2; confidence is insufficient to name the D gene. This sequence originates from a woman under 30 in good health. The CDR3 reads CASSLDRLGSGYGYTF. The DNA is TGTGCCAGCAGCTTAGATCGGTTGGGATCAGGCTATGGCTACACCTTC. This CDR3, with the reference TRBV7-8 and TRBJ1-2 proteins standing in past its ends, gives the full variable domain GAGVSQSPRYKVAKRGQDVALRCDPISGHVSLFWYQQALGQGPEFLTYFQNEAQLDKSGLPSDRFFAERPEGSVSTLKIQRTQQEDSAVYLCASSLDRLGSGYGYTFGSGTRLTVV.